The rows below give T cell receptor beta chains drawn from one sample of a study of shared clonotypes between healthy human individuals. TCRdb keeps only in-frame clones here, not all; method: immunoSEQ multiplex PCR. The sample includes over 2 million clones, approximately 94% of them seen just once. The specimen sequenced was naive CD8+ T cells sorted from blood. The origin of the receptors is a man younger than 35 in good health. Both conserved end residues are part of each CDR3. The order of the fields is clone size, D gene, V gene, CDR3 length, J gene, CDR3 protein, CDR3 DNA. The D gene is left open where the match is weak. Expanded clones get a size class; other rows say once, few or many, or leave the size out.

clone size: NA
D gene: NA
V gene: TRBV7-8
CDR3 length: 14
J gene: TRBJ1-4
CDR3 protein: CASSAGRGYEKLFF
CDR3 DNA: TGTGCCAGCAGCGCTGGGCGGGGTTATGAAAAACTGTTTTTT

clone size: NA
D gene: NA
V gene: TRBV27
CDR3 length: 13
J gene: TRBJ2-7
CDR3 protein: CASSTLQGAEQYF
CDR3 DNA: TGTGCCAGCAGTACCCTACAGGGCGCGGAGCAGTACTTC

clone size: few
D gene: NA
V gene: TRBV7-3
CDR3 length: 13
J gene: TRBJ2-7
CDR3 protein: CASSLTGRDEQYF
CDR3 DNA: TGTGCCAGCAGCTTAACGGGCAGGGACGAGCAGTACTTC

clone size: NA
D gene: NA
V gene: TRBV27
CDR3 length: 15
J gene: TRBJ2-1
CDR3 protein: CASSLLSLARNEQFF
CDR3 DNA: TGTGCCAGCAGTTTATTGTCGCTAGCGCGGAATGAGCAGTTCTTC

clone size: NA
D gene: NA
V gene: TRBV6-5
CDR3 length: 14
J gene: TRBJ1-2
CDR3 protein: CASSYKTTTYGYTF
CDR3 DNA: TGTGCCAGCAGTTACAAGACCACCACTTATGGCTACACCTTC

clone size: NA
D gene: NA
V gene: TRBV4-1
CDR3 length: 13
J gene: TRBJ1-1
CDR3 protein: CASSQGVGEEAFF
CDR3 DNA: TGCGCCAGCAGCCAAGGTGTCGGGGAAGAAGCTTTCTTT

clone size: NA
D gene: NA
V gene: TRBV27
CDR3 length: 18
J gene: TRBJ1-1
CDR3 protein: CASHLQGWGTGMNTEAFF
CDR3 DNA: TGTGCCAGCCATCTACAGGGCTGGGGGACGGGGATGAACACTGAAGCTTTCTTT

clone size: NA
D gene: NA
V gene: TRBV29-1
CDR3 length: 13
J gene: TRBJ1-2
CDR3 protein: CSVSNSPNYGYTF
CDR3 DNA: TGCAGCGTTAGCAACAGTCCTAACTATGGCTACACCTTC

clone size: NA
D gene: TRBD1
V gene: TRBV5-4
CDR3 length: 15
J gene: TRBJ2-7
CDR3 protein: CASSWRGTGRNEQYF
CDR3 DNA: TGTGCCAGCAGCTGGCGGGGGACAGGGAGGAACGAGCAGTACTTC

clone size: NA
D gene: NA
V gene: TRBV5-6
CDR3 length: 14
J gene: TRBJ2-1
CDR3 protein: CASSLSYSPHEQFF
CDR3 DNA: TGTGCCAGCAGCTTATCATACAGCCCGCATGAGCAGTTCTTC

clone size: few
D gene: NA
V gene: TRBV11-1
CDR3 length: 14
J gene: TRBJ2-3
CDR3 protein: CASSLYPVPDTQYF
CDR3 DNA: TGTGCCAGCAGCTTATACCCAGTACCAGATACGCAGTATTTT

clone size: NA
D gene: NA
V gene: TRBV28
CDR3 length: 11
J gene: TRBJ1-4
CDR3 protein: CASSFKERLFF
CDR3 DNA: TGTGCCAGCAGTTTTAAAGAGAGGCTGTTTTTT

clone size: NA
D gene: NA
V gene: TRBV6-5
CDR3 length: 14
J gene: TRBJ1-1
CDR3 protein: CASSYGEGLGEAFF
CDR3 DNA: TGTGCCAGCAGTTACGGGGAGGGACTGGGTGAAGCTTTCTTT

clone size: NA
D gene: NA
V gene: TRBV4-3
CDR3 length: 17
J gene: TRBJ2-7
CDR3 protein: CASSQEVPRRAAYEQYF
CDR3 DNA: TGCGCCAGCAGCCAAGAGGTCCCAAGGCGTGCCGCCTACGAGCAGTACTTC

clone size: NA
D gene: NA
V gene: TRBV4-3
CDR3 length: 16
J gene: TRBJ2-7
CDR3 protein: CASSQDRGVPSYEQYF
CDR3 DNA: TGCGCCAGCAGCCAAGATAGGGGGGTACCATCCTACGAGCAGTACTTC

clone size: NA
D gene: NA
V gene: TRBV28
CDR3 length: 13
J gene: TRBJ1-4
CDR3 protein: CASSFSTNEKLFF
CDR3 DNA: TGTGCCAGCAGTTTCTCGACTAATGAAAAACTGTTTTTT

clone size: NA
D gene: TRBD2
V gene: TRBV5-1
CDR3 length: 15
J gene: TRBJ2-7
CDR3 protein: CASSSGLDPIYEQYF
CDR3 DNA: TGCGCCAGCAGCTCGGGACTAGACCCCATCTACGAGCAGTACTTC

clone size: NA
D gene: NA
V gene: TRBV5-1
CDR3 length: 14
J gene: TRBJ2-7
CDR3 protein: CASSLLGGVQGQYF
CDR3 DNA: TGCGCCAGCAGCTTGCTTGGGGGAGTTCAAGGGCAGTACTTC

clone size: NA
D gene: NA
V gene: TRBV1
CDR3 length: 13
J gene: TRBJ1-5
CDR3 protein: CTSSRESNQPQHF
CDR3 DNA: TGCACCAGCAGCCGAGAAAGCAATCAGCCCCAGCATTTT

clone size: once
D gene: NA
V gene: TRBV6-5
CDR3 length: 15
J gene: TRBJ2-5
CDR3 protein: CASSSLAGSQETQYF
CDR3 DNA: TGTGCCAGCAGTTCCCTGGCGGGGTCCCAAGAGACCCAGTACTTC

clone size: NA
D gene: NA
V gene: TRBV27
CDR3 length: 14
J gene: TRBJ2-7
CDR3 protein: CASSFSGTYYEQYF
CDR3 DNA: TGTGCCAGCAGTTTTTCCGGGACTTACTACGAGCAGTACTTC

clone size: NA
D gene: NA
V gene: TRBV29-1
CDR3 length: 15
J gene: TRBJ2-1
CDR3 protein: CSVEGVGFVGNEQFF
CDR3 DNA: TGCAGCGTTGAAGGCGTTGGGTTCGTGGGCAATGAGCAGTTCTTC

clone size: NA
D gene: TRBD2
V gene: TRBV10-2
CDR3 length: 14
J gene: TRBJ2-1
CDR3 protein: CASSLLAAYDEQFF
CDR3 DNA: TGCGCCAGCAGTCTGCTAGCGGCTTACGATGAGCAGTTCTTC

clone size: NA
D gene: NA
V gene: TRBV4-1
CDR3 length: 15
J gene: TRBJ2-7
CDR3 protein: CASSQEPGQRYEQYF
CDR3 DNA: TGCGCCAGCAGCCAAGAACCCGGACAGCGGTACGAGCAGTACTTC

clone size: once
D gene: NA
V gene: TRBV27
CDR3 length: 17
J gene: TRBJ2-1
CDR3 protein: CASRDRDKFLGHNEQFF
CDR3 DNA: TGTGCCAGCAGAGACCGGGACAAATTTTTGGGGCACAATGAGCAGTTCTTC

clone size: NA
D gene: NA
V gene: TRBV9
CDR3 length: 17
J gene: TRBJ1-2
CDR3 protein: CASSVAVRDKEDHGYTF
CDR3 DNA: TGTGCCAGCAGCGTAGCAGTCAGGGACAAGGAAGATCATGGCTACACCTTC

clone size: NA
D gene: TRBD1
V gene: TRBV28
CDR3 length: 15
J gene: TRBJ2-7
CDR3 protein: CASSFGRTGLYEQYF
CDR3 DNA: TGTGCCAGCAGTTTTGGGAGGACAGGGCTCTACGAGCAGTACTTC

clone size: NA
D gene: TRBD2
V gene: TRBV2
CDR3 length: 17
J gene: TRBJ2-5
CDR3 protein: CASSGGSGNTIQETQYF
CDR3 DNA: TGTGCCAGCAGTGGAGGTAGCGGGAACACCATCCAAGAGACCCAGTACTTC

clone size: NA
D gene: NA
V gene: TRBV6-4
CDR3 length: 16
J gene: TRBJ2-7
CDR3 protein: CASSDPKSGDTYEQYF
CDR3 DNA: TGTGCCAGCAGTGACCCAAAGAGCGGCGATACCTACGAGCAGTACTTC

clone size: NA
D gene: TRBD1
V gene: TRBV7-9
CDR3 length: 17
J gene: TRBJ2-2
CDR3 protein: CASSLDRDRSSAGELFF
CDR3 DNA: TGTGCCAGCAGCTTAGATAGGGACAGATCATCCGCCGGGGAGCTGTTTTTT

clone size: NA
D gene: NA
V gene: TRBV7-8
CDR3 length: 14
J gene: TRBJ1-5
CDR3 protein: CASSLTAGTGPQHF
CDR3 DNA: TGTGCCAGCAGCTTAACGGCAGGGACCGGGCCCCAGCATTTT

clone size: NA
D gene: NA
V gene: TRBV11-3
CDR3 length: 13
J gene: TRBJ1-1
CDR3 protein: CASSHTGGSGAFF
CDR3 DNA: TGTGCCAGCAGCCACACGGGGGGGTCTGGAGCTTTCTTT

clone size: once
D gene: TRBD1
V gene: TRBV27
CDR3 length: 14
J gene: TRBJ2-7
CDR3 protein: CASSRDRSPYEQYF
CDR3 DNA: TGTGCCAGCAGCCGGGACAGATCGCCCTACGAGCAGTACTTC

clone size: NA
D gene: NA
V gene: TRBV7-9
CDR3 length: 14
J gene: TRBJ1-5
CDR3 protein: CASSLQGSNQPQHF
CDR3 DNA: TGTGCCAGCAGCTTACAGGGGAGCAATCAGCCCCAGCATTTT

clone size: NA
D gene: NA
V gene: TRBV11-2
CDR3 length: 11
J gene: TRBJ1-2
CDR3 protein: CASSSPGQRLF
CDR3 DNA: TGTGCCAGCAGCTCTCCGGGACAAAGACTCTTC

clone size: NA
D gene: TRBD2
V gene: TRBV28
CDR3 length: 15
J gene: TRBJ2-3
CDR3 protein: CASSTKRGGLDTQYF
CDR3 DNA: TGTGCCAGCAGTACGAAGCGGGGGGGCCTTGATACGCAGTATTTT

clone size: NA
D gene: NA
V gene: TRBV7-9
CDR3 length: 14
J gene: TRBJ2-7
CDR3 protein: CASSLLGDSYEQYF
CDR3 DNA: TGTGCCAGCAGCTTATTAGGGGATTCGTACGAGCAGTACTTC

clone size: NA
D gene: NA
V gene: TRBV2
CDR3 length: 14
J gene: TRBJ1-2
CDR3 protein: CASTRGLLNYGYTF
CDR3 DNA: TGTGCCAGCACCCGAGGTCTTCTTAACTATGGCTACACCTTC

clone size: NA
D gene: NA
V gene: TRBV7-9
CDR3 length: 13
J gene: TRBJ1-2
CDR3 protein: CASTREGGYGYTF
CDR3 DNA: TGTGCCAGCACCCGGGAGGGCGGGTATGGCTACACCTTC